These 18 T cell receptor beta chains share one sample of origin, sequenced in a study of blood T cell repertoires in COVID-19. Clones were read by immunoSEQ multiplex PCR, and TCRdb kept only the in-frame ones, dropping some. The sample includes about 210,000 clones, 80% to 90% seen only once; the top ten take over 7%. The source material was PBMCs or T cells enriched from blood (not recorded which). These receptors came from a woman younger than 35 who had recovered from COVID-19.

This chain connects TRBV5-1 to TRBJ1-4, with TRBD1 identical over 11 bases. The CDR3 is 19 amino acids. CDR1 is SGHRS, CDR2 YFSETQ, per germline. The ends lost 0 bases at V and 6 bases at J; junction bases unmatched: 13. As DNA, the CDR3 is TGCGCCAGCAGCTTGGCCCGGACAGGGGGCCGGGTCAGAGATGAAAAACTGTTTTTT. It is translated as CASSLARTGGRVRDEKLFF.

This rearrangement joins TRBV6-5 to TRBJ1-2; the match to TRBD1 covers 8 bases. The CDR3 runs to 15 residues. The germline CDR1 and CDR2 sequences are MNHEY and SVGAGI. Unmatched junction bases numbered 13, after V lost 7 bases and J lost 6 bases. This CDR3 reads CASKDRAIRGNGYTF. The CDR3 DNA follows: TGTGCCAGCAAGGACAGGGCCATAAGGGGCAATGGCTACACCTTC.

The chain carries TRBV6-1 and TRBJ1-2, with 7 bases lining up with TRBD1. There are 14 residues in the CDR3. V was pared by 3 bases and J by 4 bases, with 5 bases of the junction left unmatched. The germline V gene encodes CDR1 MNHNS and CDR2 SASEGT. In DNA form, the CDR3 reads TGTGCCAGCAGTGAGCCGGGACAGATCTATGGCTACACCTTC. Encoded protein: CASSEPGQIYGYTF.

The CDR3 DNA is TGCGCCAGCAGCCAAGGGGCGCAGGGTAACACTGAAGCTTTCTTT. Encoded protein: CASSQGAQGNTEAFF. The chain couples TRBV4-1 to TRBJ1-1, with D possibly being TRBD1 (5 bases). The CDR3 contains 15 residues. V lost 1 base to trimming and J lost 2 bases, with 11 bases between them. The germline gives CDR1 MGHRA, CDR2 YSYEKL.

The genes are TRBV29-1 and TRBJ2-3, with D perhaps TRBD2 (6 bases). Germline V gene lookup returns CDR1 SQVTM and CDR2 ANQGSEA. CDR3 size: 17 residues. V lost 0 bases to trimming and J lost 7 bases, with 23 bases between them. The CDR3 sequence is CSVEEGHSSAGVNTQYF. CDR3 DNA: TGCAGCGTTGAAGAAGGGCATTCTAGCGCCGGAGTAAATACGCAGTATTTT.

This clone was picked up a small number of times. The V gene is TRBV4-1, the J gene TRBJ1-4, with D unresolved. Germline V gives CDR1 MGHRA, CDR2 YSYEKL. The V and J ends lost 4 bases and 4 bases respectively, with 7 bases between them. This CDR3 has 13 residues. CDR3 DNA: TGCGCCAGCAGCCTTATCCTTAATGAAAAACTGTTTTTT. Translation gives CASSLILNEKLFF.

The rearrangement links TRBV29-1 to TRBJ1-2; 7 bases agree with TRBD1. The ends lost 7 bases at V and 4 bases at J; junction bases unmatched: 9. Germline V gene sequence: CDR1 SQVTM, CDR2 ANQGSEA. This CDR3 spans 13 amino acids. CDR3 region: CSGTGTAGYGYTF. CDR3 DNA sequence: TGCAGCGGGACCGGGACAGCGGGCTATGGCTACACCTTC.

This clone has just one count. The V and J genes are TRBV21-1 and TRBJ2-3; the listed D gene, TRBD1, was not tested against the DNA. TRBV21-1 is a documented pseudogene. CDR3 length: 19 amino acids. In nucleotides, the CDR3 is TGTGCCAGCAGCAAGCACTCAGGGGAGGAGGGGGCTAGGACAGATACGCAGTATTTT. Its translation is CASSKHSGEEGARTDTQYF.

The J gene is TRBJ1-4, the V gene TRBV5-1; TRBD1 is a possible D gene (5 bases). Germline V lookup: CDR1 SGHRS, CDR2 YFSETQ. The CDR3 has 16 residues. V lost 0 bases to trimming and J lost 8 bases, with 17 bases between them. CDR3 bases: TGCGCCAGCAGCTTGGCGTTGGGGCTTATGATCGAAAAACTGTTTTTT. Residues: CASSLALGLMIEKLFF.

The genes are TRBV11-2 and TRBJ2-7; 8 bases match TRBD1. V lost 2 bases to trimming and J lost 8 bases; unmatched junction nucleotides: 11. The CDR3 totals 15 residues. In germline, CDR1 is SGHAT, CDR2 FQNNGV. Here the CDR3 reads CASSLIDRGPLQQYF. The CDR3 nucleotides are TGTGCCAGCAGCTTAATAGACAGGGGCCCTCTACAGCAGTACTTC.

The rearrangement uses TRBV5-1 and TRBJ2-3; 11 bases line up with TRBD2. CDR3 length: 16 residues. From germline, CDR1 is SGHRS and CDR2 YFSETQ. After removal of 0 bases from V and 6 bases from J, the junction contained 6 bases not matched to a gene. The CDR3 loop reads CASSLEVAGGLDTQYF. The CDR3 DNA reads TGCGCCAGCAGCTTGGAGGTAGCGGGGGGGCTGGATACGCAGTATTTT.

V gene TRBV3-1 (or the pseudogene TRBV3-2) combines with J gene TRBJ1-2, with D possibly matching TRBD1 (6 bases). The length of the CDR3 is 16 residues. The germline V gene has CDR1 LGHDT and CDR2 YNNKEL (reference sequence). V lost 1 base and J 4 bases, leaving 16 bases between the germline ends. For the CDR3, the DNA is TGTGCCAGCAGCCAAGCTGAACCTGGGGGGGCCTATGGCTACACCTTC. This codes for CASSQAEPGGAYGYTF.

Only a few counts were recorded for this clone. The chain joins TRBV5-1 to TRBJ1-1; tentatively, D is TRBD1 (5 bases). With 4 bases removed from V and 1 base from J, the gap between germline ends came to 14 bases. CDR3 length equals 15 residues. CDR1 is SGHRS, CDR2 YFSETQ, per germline. The DNA of the CDR3 is TGCGCCAGCAGCAGAACCTTTGACAGGAACACTGAAGCTTTCTTT. Encoded protein: CASSRTFDRNTEAFF.

This clone was counted once. The J gene is TRBJ2-7, the V gene TRBV5-5, with D possibly being TRBD2 (5 bases). The germline V gene encodes CDR1 SGHKS and CDR2 YYEKEE (reference sequence). The CDR3 is 15 amino acids. The ends were cut back, 0 bases at V and 9 bases at J, with 19 bases in the middle. The DNA for the CDR3 is TGTGCCAGCAGCTTGGAGTCCCGGGCGGGTTTCGGGCAGTACTTC. This sequence encodes CASSLESRAGFGQYF.

The DNA of the CDR3 is TGTGCCAGCAGACACAGGACAGGGTGGAATCAGCCCCAGCATTTT. It encodes CASRHRTGWNQPQHF. The genes are TRBV6-5 and TRBJ1-5; TRBD1 matches 8 bases. V shed 6 bases and J 4 bases; nucleotides not matched to a gene: 8. Germline CDR1 is MNHEY and CDR2 is SVGAGI. CDR3 length: 15 amino acids.

The chain links TRBV19 to TRBJ2-2, with TRBD1 identical over 10 bases. Germline CDR1 LNHDA, CDR2 SQIVND (reference sequence). CDR3 size: 14 residues. In DNA, the CDR3 is TGTGCAGCGGGGGACAGGGGATATACCGGGGAGCTGTTTTTT. Translation gives CAAGDRGYTGELFF.

CDR3 sequence: CASSRDRASYEQYF. The CDR3 DNA is TGTGCCAGCAGCCGCGACAGGGCTTCCTACGAGCAGTACTTC. The chain couples TRBV7-9 to TRBJ2-7, with TRBD1 identical over 7 bases. Germline V lookup: CDR1 SEHNR, CDR2 FQNEAQ (reference sequence). CDR3 length: 14 amino acids. The V and J ends lost 5 bases and 1 base, in that order; junction bases with no gene match: 5.

This chain links TRBV7-9 with TRBJ2-3, with 7 bases fitting TRBD2. CDR3 size: 13 residues. CDR1 is SEHNR and CDR2 is FQNEAQ in the germline V gene (reference sequence). J was trimmed by 4 bases and V by 3 bases; bases with no gene match: 1. The CDR3 bases are TGTGCCAGCAGCTTGGGGGGGGCAGATACGCAGTATTTT. It specifies CASSLGGADTQYF. The whole variable domain, filled in from reference TRBV7-9 and TRBJ2-3, reads DTGVSQNPRHKITKRGQNVTFRCDPISEHNRLYWYRQTLGQGPEFLTYFQNEAQLEKSRLLSDRFSAERPKGSFSTLEIQRTEQGDSAMYLCASSLGGADTQYFGPGTRLTVL.